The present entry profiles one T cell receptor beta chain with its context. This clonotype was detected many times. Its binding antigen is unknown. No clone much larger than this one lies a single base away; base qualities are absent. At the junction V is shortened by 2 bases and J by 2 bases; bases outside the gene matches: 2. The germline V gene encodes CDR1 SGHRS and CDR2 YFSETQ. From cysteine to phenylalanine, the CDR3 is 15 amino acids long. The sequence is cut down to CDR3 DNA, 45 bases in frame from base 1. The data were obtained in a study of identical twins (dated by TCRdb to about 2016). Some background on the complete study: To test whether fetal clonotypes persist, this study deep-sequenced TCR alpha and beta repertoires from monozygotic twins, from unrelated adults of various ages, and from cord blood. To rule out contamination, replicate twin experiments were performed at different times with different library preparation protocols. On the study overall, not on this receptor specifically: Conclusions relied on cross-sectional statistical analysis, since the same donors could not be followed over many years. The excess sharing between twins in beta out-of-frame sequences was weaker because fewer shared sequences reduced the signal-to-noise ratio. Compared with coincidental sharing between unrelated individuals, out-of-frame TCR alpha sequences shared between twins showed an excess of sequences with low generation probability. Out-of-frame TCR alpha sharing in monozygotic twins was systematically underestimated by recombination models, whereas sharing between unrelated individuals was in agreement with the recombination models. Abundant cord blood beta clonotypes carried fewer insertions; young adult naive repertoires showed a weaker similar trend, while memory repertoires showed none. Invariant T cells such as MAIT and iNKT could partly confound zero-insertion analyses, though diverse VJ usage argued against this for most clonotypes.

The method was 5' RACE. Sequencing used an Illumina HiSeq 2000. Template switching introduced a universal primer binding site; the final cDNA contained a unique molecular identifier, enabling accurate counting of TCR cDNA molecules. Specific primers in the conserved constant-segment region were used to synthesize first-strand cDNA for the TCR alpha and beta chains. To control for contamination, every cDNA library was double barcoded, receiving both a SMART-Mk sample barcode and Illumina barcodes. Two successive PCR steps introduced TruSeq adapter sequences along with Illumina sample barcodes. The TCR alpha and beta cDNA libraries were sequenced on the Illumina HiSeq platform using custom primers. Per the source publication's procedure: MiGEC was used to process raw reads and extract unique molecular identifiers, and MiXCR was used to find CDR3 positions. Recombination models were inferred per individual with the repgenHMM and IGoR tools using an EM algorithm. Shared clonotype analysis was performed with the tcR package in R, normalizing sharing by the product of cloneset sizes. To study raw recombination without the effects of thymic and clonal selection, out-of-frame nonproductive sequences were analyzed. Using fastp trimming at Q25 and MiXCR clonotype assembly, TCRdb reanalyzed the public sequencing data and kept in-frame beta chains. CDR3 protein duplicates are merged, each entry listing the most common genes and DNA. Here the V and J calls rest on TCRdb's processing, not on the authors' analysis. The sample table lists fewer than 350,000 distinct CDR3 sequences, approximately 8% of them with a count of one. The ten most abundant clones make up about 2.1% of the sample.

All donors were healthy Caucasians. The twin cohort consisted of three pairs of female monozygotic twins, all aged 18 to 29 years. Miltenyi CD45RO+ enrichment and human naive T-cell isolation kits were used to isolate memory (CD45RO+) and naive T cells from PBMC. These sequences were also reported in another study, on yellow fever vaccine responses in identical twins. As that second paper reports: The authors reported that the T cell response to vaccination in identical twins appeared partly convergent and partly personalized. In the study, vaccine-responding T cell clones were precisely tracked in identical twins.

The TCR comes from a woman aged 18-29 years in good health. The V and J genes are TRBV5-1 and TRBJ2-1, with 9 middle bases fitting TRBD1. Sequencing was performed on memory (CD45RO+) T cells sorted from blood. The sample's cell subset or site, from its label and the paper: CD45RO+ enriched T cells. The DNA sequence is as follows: TGCGCCAGCAGCTTAGGACAGGGGCCCTACAATGAGCAGTTCTTC. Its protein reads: CASSLGQGPYNEQFF.